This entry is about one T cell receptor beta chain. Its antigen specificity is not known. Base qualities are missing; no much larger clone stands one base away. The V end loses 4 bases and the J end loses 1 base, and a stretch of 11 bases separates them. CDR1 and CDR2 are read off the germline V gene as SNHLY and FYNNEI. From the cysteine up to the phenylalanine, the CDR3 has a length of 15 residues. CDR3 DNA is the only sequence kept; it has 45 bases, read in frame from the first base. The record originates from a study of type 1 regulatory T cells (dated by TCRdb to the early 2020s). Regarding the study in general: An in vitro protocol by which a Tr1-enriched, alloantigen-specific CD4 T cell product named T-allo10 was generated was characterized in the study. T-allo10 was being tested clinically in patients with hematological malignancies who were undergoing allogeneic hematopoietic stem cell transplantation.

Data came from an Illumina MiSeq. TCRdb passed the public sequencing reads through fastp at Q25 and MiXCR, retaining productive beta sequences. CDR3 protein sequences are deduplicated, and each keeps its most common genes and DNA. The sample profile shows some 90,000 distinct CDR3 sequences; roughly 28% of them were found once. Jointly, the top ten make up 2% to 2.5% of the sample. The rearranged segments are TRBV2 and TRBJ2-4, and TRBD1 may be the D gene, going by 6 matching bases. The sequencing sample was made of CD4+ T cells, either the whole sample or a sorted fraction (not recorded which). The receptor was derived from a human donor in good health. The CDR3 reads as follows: CASSGRTVAKNIQYF. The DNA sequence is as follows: TGTGCCAGCAGTGGACGGACAGTTGCCAAAAACATTCAGTACTTC.